This T cell receptor (beta chain) was found in a study of T cells in Graves' hyperthyroidism and ophthalmopathy. RNA transcripts yielded amplified TCR beta CDR3 regions. First-round RT-PCR targeting the TCR CDR3 was performed with the HTBI primer set. TCRdb redid the calling of the multiplex PCR reads with MiXCR, one entry per CDR3 protein. The sample comprises about 520,000 distinct CDR3 sequences, approximately 24% of which are singletons, and about 10% rests with the top ten. The CDR3 is 15 residues long. V was cut by 4 bases and J by 2 bases, with 14 bases left in between. Remarks on this clonotype: Antigen specificity is unknown.

Findings and limits, study-wide: Appearing also in blood were most of the thyroid clonotypes expanded above 0.001.

This sequence originates from a woman between 25 and 40 years old with Graves' ophthalmopathy. The V and J genes are TRBV12-3 or TRBV12-4 and TRBJ1-2; maybe TRBD1 (6 bases). Sequencing was performed on blood. CDR3 in amino acids: CASSSVDSINYGYTF. In DNA form, the CDR3 reads TGTGCCAGCAGTTCAGTGGACAGCATCAACTATGGCTACACCTTC.